The 29 T cell receptor beta chains below were found in one sample sequenced in a study of blood T cell repertoires in COVID-19. Sequenced by immunoSEQ multiplex PCR; TCRdb stores in-frame clones only, minus some. The sample records under 300,000 clones, around 84% being singletons. Material for sequencing was peripheral blood. All receptors come from a woman aged 18 to 35 with acute or convalescent COVID-19.

The chain uses TRBV13 and TRBJ2-5, with 9 bases matching TRBD1. The CDR3 is made up of 14 amino acids. The V gene end was trimmed by 4 bases and the J gene end by 2 bases; junction bases not matched to a gene: 2. Germline V gives CDR1 PRHDT, CDR2 FYEKMQ (reference sequence). CDR3 protein: CASSSGQGQETQYF. In DNA form, the CDR3 reads TGTGCCAGCAGCTCTGGACAGGGGCAAGAGACCCAGTACTTC.

This clone occurred a few times. Other DNA sequences in this specimen translate into the identical CDR3. The chain links TRBV6-5 to TRBJ1-1; possibly TRBD1 for D (5 bases). The CDR3 has 14 amino acids. The germline V gene encodes CDR1 MNHEY and CDR2 SVGAGI. V was cut by 2 bases and J by 5 bases, with 12 bases left in between. The CDR3 nucleotides read TGTGCCAGCAGTTACGGGCAGGGTGGGACTGAAGCTTTCTTT. Protein: CASSYGQGGTEAFF.

The chain carries TRBV5-6 and TRBJ1-2, with TRBD1 identical over 8 bases. The germline V gene encodes CDR1 SGHDT and CDR2 YYEEEE. J was trimmed by 4 bases and V by 5 bases; bases with no gene match: 7. The CDR3 length is 14 residues. The CDR3: CASSRQGPGYGYTF. The CDR3 DNA reads as TGTGCCAGCAGTAGACAGGGGCCGGGCTATGGCTACACCTTC.

V gene TRBV5-4 combines with J gene TRBJ1-1; D is unresolved. In germline, CDR1 is SGHNT, CDR2 YYREEE (reference sequence). This CDR3 comprises 13 residues. V dropped 4 bases and J dropped 4 bases, with 11 bases sitting between them. For the CDR3, the DNA is TGTGCCAGCAGCACCCGAGGCGCCACTGAAGCTTTCTTT. This encodes CASSTRGATEAFF.

This clone was seen only a few times. The CDR3 loop is CASSPRGKNYGYTF. DNA for the CDR3: TGTGCCAGTAGTCCCCGGGGGAAGAACTATGGCTACACCTTC. The chain has TRBV19 and TRBJ1-2; tentatively, D is TRBD1 (5 bases). Looked up from germline, CDR1 is LNHDA and CDR2 is SQIVND (reference sequence). CDR3 length: 14 residues. V shed 5 bases and J shed 2 bases, with 12 bases lying between them.

V gene TRBV19 combines with J gene TRBJ2-1; 9 positions agree with TRBD2. The length of the CDR3 is 19 residues. Germline CDR1 and CDR2: LNHDA and SQIVND (reference sequence). J gave up 5 bases and V 3 bases, and 17 bases lay outside the gene matches. As DNA, the CDR3 is TGTGCCAGTAGTATCTCTTATCTGATAGGGTCTAGCGGGAACAATGAGCAGTTCTTC. As protein: CASSISYLIGSSGNNEQFF.

The CDR3 region is CASSQGTGGNEQYF. CDR3 DNA sequence: TGCGCCAGCAGCCAAGGTACAGGGGGCAACGAGCAGTACTTC. This sequence joins TRBV4-3 and TRBJ2-7; TRBD1 aligns across 9 bases. Germline V lookup: CDR1 LGHNA, CDR2 YSLEER. CDR3 length: 14 amino acids. Trimming removed 1 base from V and 5 bases from J; junction bases left unmatched: 3.

The rearrangement uses TRBV27 and TRBJ1-6; D gene uncertain. The germline V gene has CDR1 MNHEY and CDR2 SMNVEV (reference sequence). V lost 1 base, J lost 7 bases, and 11 bases lay in between. The CDR3 contains 15 residues. The CDR3 is CASSLFWRINSPLHF. The CDR3 bases are TGTGCCAGCAGTTTATTTTGGCGGATCAATTCACCCCTCCACTTT.

This clone was recorded once. V and J are TRBV19 and TRBJ1-2, with 9 bases aligning to TRBD1. Germline V gene data show CDR1 as LNHDA and CDR2 as SQIVND (reference sequence). V gave up 1 base and J gave up 4 bases; unmatched junction bases: 4. There are 15 residues in the CDR3. CDR3 region: CASSIGGQGAYGYTF. For the CDR3, the DNA is TGTGCCAGTAGTATAGGGGGACAGGGTGCCTATGGCTACACCTTC.

CDR3 protein: CASSLGATDRGYEQYF. The CDR3 DNA is TGTGCCAGCAGCTTAGGAGCGACAGATAGGGGGTACGAGCAGTACTTC. The chain has TRBV7-6 and TRBJ2-7; the D gene is possibly TRBD1 (6 bases). Germline CDR1 and CDR2: SGHVS and FNYEAQ. The V and J ends lost 1 base and 4 bases respectively, with 17 bases between them. The CDR3 runs to 16 residues.

The chain uses TRBV6-5 and TRBJ1-1, with 7 positions matching TRBD1. The CDR3 loop spans 16 amino acids. The V and J ends lost 2 bases and 6 bases, in that order; junction bases with no gene match: 12. Germline CDR1 is MNHEY and CDR2 is SVGAGI. CDR3 loop: CASSYAGQWTPAEAFF. CDR3 DNA sequence: TGTGCCAGCAGTTACGCGGGACAGTGGACGCCCGCTGAAGCTTTCTTT.

The CDR3 sequence is CASSRQGGRGYTF. DNA of the CDR3: TGTGCCAGCAGCCGACAGGGGGGACGGGGCTACACCTTC. The chain uses TRBV3-1 (or the pseudogene TRBV3-2) and TRBJ1-2, with 9 bases fitting TRBD1. The germline V gene has CDR1 LGHDT and CDR2 YNNKEL (reference sequence). The V and J ends lost 4 bases and 8 bases, in that order; junction bases with no gene match: 5. The CDR3 loop spans 13 amino acids.

CDR3 DNA: TGTGCCAGCAGTTACGGGGAGTTGCAGCCCCAGCATTTT. Amino acids: CASSYGELQPQHF. The chain uses TRBV6-5 and TRBJ1-5; D is unresolved. Trimming shortened V by 2 bases and J by 7 bases, and 9 bases separated the two germline ends. This CDR3 region has 13 residues. Germline values: CDR1 MNHEY, CDR2 SVGAGI.

Judged by abundance, this clone is medium-sized (0.01 to 0.1%). The CDR3 DNA reads as TGTGCCAGCAGTCCATATACCTTAGGGCAGGGGAGCTCCTACGAGCAGTACTTC. The encoded protein is CASSPYTLGQGSSYEQYF. V is TRBV28 and J is TRBJ2-7; D is possibly TRBD1 (6 bases). The CDR3 extends over 18 amino acids. V lost 5 bases, J lost 0 bases, and 23 bases lay in between. CDR1 is MDHEN, CDR2 SYDVKM, per germline.

The rearrangement joins TRBV30 to TRBJ1-2; D possibly corresponds to TRBD1 (6 bases). Germline V gene data show CDR1 as GTSNPN and CDR2 as SVGIG (reference sequence). This CDR3 region has 12 residues. Trimming removed 3 bases from V and 8 bases from J, with 13 bases in between. CDR3 sequence reads: CAWSGTTVGYTF. Here the CDR3 DNA reads TGTGCCTGGAGCGGGACAACGGTGGGCTACACCTTC.

The V call is TRBV7-9, the J call TRBJ2-7, with 11 bases aligning to TRBD1. Germline V gene data show CDR1 as SEHNR and CDR2 as FQNEAQ (reference sequence). This CDR3 region has 14 residues. Trimming at V came to 4 bases and at J to 5 bases, leaving 4 bases not matched to a gene. The CDR3 coding sequence is TGTGCCAGCAGCTCCGGACAGGGGGCCCACGAGCAGTACTTC. Its translation: CASSSGQGAHEQYF.

The CDR3 sequence: CASNEAGELQETQYF. The CDR3, as DNA: TGTGCCAGCAACGAAGCGGGAGAGCTCCAAGAGACCCAGTACTTC. This rearrangement joins TRBV9 to TRBJ2-5, with 8 bases fitting TRBD2. CDR3 length: 15 amino acids. Unmatched junction bases numbered 8, after V lost 6 bases and J lost 1 base. CDR1 and CDR2 (germline): SGDLS, YYNGEE.

This clone was seen more than once but under ten times. This chain connects TRBV7-8 to TRBJ2-3, with 10 positions matching TRBD2. V trimming: 4 bases; J trimming: 5 bases; junction bases outside the gene matches: 21. Germline assignment: CDR1 SGHVS and CDR2 FQNEAQ. This CDR3 region has 20 residues. CDR3 sequence: CASSSQAGGPQTLFGDTQYF. The CDR3 DNA sequence: TGTGCCAGCAGCTCTCAAGCGGGAGGGCCTCAAACGCTATTTGGAGATACGCAGTATTTT.

The chain combines TRBV19 with TRBJ1-1; 9 bases fit TRBD1. The CDR3 totals 14 residues. Germline values: CDR1 LNHDA, CDR2 SQIVND (reference sequence). J lost 1 base, V lost 4 bases, and 1 base had no gene match. CDR3 DNA sequence: TGTGCCAGTAGTAAACAGGGGGCGAACACTGAAGCTTTCTTT. Translation gives CASSKQGANTEAFF.

The chain links TRBV4-3 to TRBJ2-6, with a weak D call TRBD2 (5 bases). The CDR3 is 17 amino acids. V lost 2 bases and J lost 11, with 22 bases in between. Germline loops: CDR1 LGHNA, CDR2 YSLEER. DNA of the CDR3: TGCGCCAGCAGCCAACCTAACACCTCTACACTAGTTTACGTCCTGACTTTC. It codes for CASSQPNTSTLVYVLTF.

The chain has TRBV5-1 and TRBJ2-5; 11 positions match TRBD2. Per germline, CDR1 SGHRS and CDR2 YFSETQ. The V segment lost 4 bases and the J segment 0 bases; nucleotides outside the gene matches: 5. This CDR3 is 16 amino acids long. The CDR3 here is CASSGRTSGYQETQYF. DNA of the CDR3: TGCGCCAGCAGCGGGAGGACTAGCGGGTACCAAGAGACCCAGTACTTC. Together with reference TRBV5-1 and TRBJ2-5, the CDR3 gives the full variable domain: KAGVTQTPRYLIKTRGQQVTLSCSPISGHRSVSWYQQTPGQGLQFLFEYFSETQRNKGNFPGRFSGRQFSNSRSEMNVSTLELGDSALYLCASSGRTSGYQETQYFGPGTRLLVL.

This chain uses TRBV7-2 with TRBJ2-5, with 9 bases aligning to TRBD1. The CDR3 consists of 15 residues. V lost 3 bases, J lost 4 bases, and 6 bases stayed unmatched. Germline CDR1 reads SGHTA; CDR2 reads FQGNSA. CDR3 in amino acids: CASSLGQGRGETQYF. The CDR3 DNA reads TGTGCCAGCAGCTTGGGACAGGGAAGAGGAGAGACCCAGTACTTC.

This sequence joins TRBV27 and TRBJ1-6; 7 bases align to TRBD1. Germline values: CDR1 MNHEY, CDR2 SMNVEV (reference sequence). The CDR3 covers 14 residues. The V segment lost 6 bases and the J segment 7 bases; nucleotides outside the gene matches: 6. As DNA, the CDR3 is TGTGCCAGCAGAACCTCAGGGGGAAATTCACCCCTCCACTTT. Protein product: CASRTSGGNSPLHF.

The V gene is TRBV19, the J gene TRBJ2-2; weak D call: TRBD2 (5 bases). Per the germline V gene, CDR1 is LNHDA and CDR2 is SQIVND (reference sequence). V lost 6 bases and J 4 bases, leaving 12 bases between the germline ends. This CDR3 is 14 amino acids long. CDR3: CASSVGERTGELFF. CDR3 bases: TGTGCCAGTAGCGTCGGGGAACGCACCGGGGAGCTGTTTTTT.

The chain uses TRBV19 and TRBJ2-4, with TRBD1 as a possible D gene (5 bases). CDR1 LNHDA and CDR2 SQIVND come from the germline V gene (reference sequence). The CDR3 contains 14 residues. V was pared by 5 bases and J by 2 bases, with 10 bases between. The CDR3 is CASSPGITKNIQYF. The CDR3 nucleotides are TGTGCCAGTAGTCCAGGGATAACCAAAAACATTCAGTACTTC.

The chain has TRBV4-1 and TRBJ1-5, with a weak D call TRBD1 (6 bases). V was shortened by 0 bases and J by 0 bases, with 12 bases between the two germline ends. Germline CDR1 and CDR2: MGHRA and YSYEKL. The CDR3 spans 17 residues. This CDR3 reads CASSQDGDTDSNQPQHF. The CDR3 DNA follows: TGCGCCAGCAGCCAAGATGGGGACACCGATAGCAATCAGCCCCAGCATTTT.

The chain combines TRBV7-2 with TRBJ1-5; D is unclear. Trimming left V 5 bases short and J 0 bases short, with 5 bases between. Germline CDR1 and CDR2: SGHTA and FQGNSA. The CDR3 runs 13 residues. The CDR3 coding sequence is TGTGCCAGCAGCCCCAATAGCAATCAGCCCCAGCATTTT. Translation: CASSPNSNQPQHF.

The chain joins TRBV29-1 to TRBJ1-1; maybe TRBD1 (5 bases). Germline values: CDR1 SQVTM, CDR2 ANQGSEA. This CDR3 is built from 15 residues. Between the trimmed V and J ends, which lost 4 bases and 2 bases, there was a span of 17 bases. The CDR3, as DNA: TGCAGCGTTGCGGAGTCAGGGCGGGAAAACACTGAAGCTTTCTTT. This sequence encodes CSVAESGRENTEAFF.

The rearrangement uses TRBV2 and TRBJ1-5; no firm D call. Germline CDR1 reads SNHLY; CDR2 reads FYNNEI. The CDR3 covers 12 residues. Trimming cost V 7 bases and J 9 bases, with 13 bases left between them. CDR3 loop: CASTLEPGPQHF. As DNA, the CDR3 is TGTGCCAGCACCTTAGAACCGGGGCCCCAGCATTTT.